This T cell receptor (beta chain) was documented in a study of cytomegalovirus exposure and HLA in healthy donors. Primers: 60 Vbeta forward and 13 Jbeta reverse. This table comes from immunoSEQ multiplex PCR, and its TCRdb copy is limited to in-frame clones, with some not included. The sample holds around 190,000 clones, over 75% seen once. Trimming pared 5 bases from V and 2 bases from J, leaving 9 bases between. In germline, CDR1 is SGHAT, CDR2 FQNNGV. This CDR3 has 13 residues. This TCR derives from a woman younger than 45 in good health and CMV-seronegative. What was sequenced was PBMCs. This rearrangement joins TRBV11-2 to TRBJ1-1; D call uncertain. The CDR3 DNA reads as TGTGCCAGCAGCCTCACAGCAAACACTGAAGCTTTCTTT. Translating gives CASSLTANTEAFF.